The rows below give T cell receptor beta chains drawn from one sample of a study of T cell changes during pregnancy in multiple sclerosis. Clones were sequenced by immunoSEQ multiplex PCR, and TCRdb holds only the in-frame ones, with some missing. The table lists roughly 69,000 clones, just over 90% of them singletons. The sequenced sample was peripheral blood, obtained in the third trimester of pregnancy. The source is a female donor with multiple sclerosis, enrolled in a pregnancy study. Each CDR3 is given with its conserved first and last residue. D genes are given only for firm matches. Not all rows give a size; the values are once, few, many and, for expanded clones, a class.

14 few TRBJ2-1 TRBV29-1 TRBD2 CSVRRGSSYNEQFF TGCAGCGTTCGACGCGGGAGCTCCTACAATGAGCAGTTCTTC
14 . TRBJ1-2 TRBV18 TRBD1 CASSPGTGRSGYTF TGTGCCAGCTCACCAGGGACAGGGCGTTCGGGCTACACCTTC
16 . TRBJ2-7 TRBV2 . CASSVMAGQFSYEQYF TGTGCCAGCAGTGTGATGGCCGGACAGTTCTCCTACGAGCAGTACTTC
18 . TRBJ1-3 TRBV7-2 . CASSLGPSQGKAGNTIYF TGTGCCAGCAGCTTAGGCCCCTCACAGGGAAAGGCTGGAAACACCATATATTTT
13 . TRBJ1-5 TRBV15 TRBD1 CATGQGNNQPQHF TGTGCCACGGGACAGGGTAACAATCAGCCCCAGCATTTT
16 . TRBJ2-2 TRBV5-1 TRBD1 CASSRITGANTGELFF TGCGCCAGCAGCCGAATAACAGGGGCCAACACCGGGGAGCTGTTTTTT
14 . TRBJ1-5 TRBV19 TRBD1 CASRPGQGGQPQHF TGTGCCAGTAGACCTGGACAGGGTGGACAGCCCCAGCATTTT
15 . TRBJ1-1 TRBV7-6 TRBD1 CASSLGTGVNTEAFF TGTGCCAGCAGCTTAGGGACAGGGGTGAACACTGAAGCTTTCTTT
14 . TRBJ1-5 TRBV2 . CASSSRTQGQPQHF TGTGCCAGCAGTTCCCGCACCCAGGGGCAGCCCCAGCATTTT
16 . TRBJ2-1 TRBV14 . CASSQLTGYYYNEQFF TGTGCCAGCAGCCAACTAACAGGGTATTACTACAATGAGCAGTTCTTC
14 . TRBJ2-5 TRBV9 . CASSMGAGRETQYF TGTGCCAGCAGCATGGGCGCCGGCCGCGAGACCCAGTACTTC
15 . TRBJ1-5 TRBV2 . CASSVGYRDNQPQHF TGTGCCAGCAGTGTTGGGTACAGGGACAATCAGCCCCAGCATTTT
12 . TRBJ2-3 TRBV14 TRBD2 CASSPTSGKKYF TGTGCCAGCAGTCCTACTAGCGGTAAGAAGTATTTT
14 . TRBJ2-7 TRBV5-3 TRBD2 CARRAGTGHYEQYF TGTGCCAGAAGAGCGGGAACAGGCCACTACGAGCAGTACTTC
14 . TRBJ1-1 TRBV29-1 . CSVEVRGGNTEAFF TGCAGCGTTGAAGTTCGGGGGGGGAACACTGAAGCTTTCTTT
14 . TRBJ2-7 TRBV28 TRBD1 CASSVPGQTYEQYF TGTGCCAGCAGTGTCCCGGGACAGACCTACGAGCAGTACTTC
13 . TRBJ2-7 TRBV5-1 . CASSFRRSYEQYF TGCGCCAGCAGCTTCCGCAGATCCTACGAGCAGTACTTC
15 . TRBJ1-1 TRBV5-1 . CASSPGNDWGTEAFF TGCGCCAGCAGCCCAGGGAATGATTGGGGCACTGAAGCTTTCTTT
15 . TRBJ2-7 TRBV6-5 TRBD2 CASSYSWLAGYEQYF TGTGCCAGCAGTTACAGTTGGCTAGCGGGCTACGAGCAGTACTTC
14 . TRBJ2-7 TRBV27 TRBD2 CASSTSGEAYEQYF TGTGCCAGCAGCACTAGCGGGGAGGCCTACGAGCAGTACTTC
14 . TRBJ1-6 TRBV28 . CASKGRGPVGPLHF TGTGCCAGCAAGGGGAGGGGTCCCGTCGGACCCCTCCACTTT
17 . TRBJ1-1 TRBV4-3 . CASSQDSAGASNTEAFF TGCGCCAGCAGCCAAGATTCGGCAGGGGCCTCGAACACTGAAGCTTTCTTT